These 12 T cell receptor beta chains were all obtained from the same sample, sequenced in a study of PD-1 blockade in classical Hodgkin lymphoma. Each and every patient relapsed after autologous stem cell transplantation, and patients got differing brentuximab vedotin exposure. Measured with immunoSEQ multiplex PCR; TCRdb has only the in-frame clones, and not every one. The repertoire has approximately 98,000 clones, roughly nine tenths of them found once; the top ten carry 20%. This specimen was peripheral blood mononuclear cells (PBMCs), taken before the second cycle of nivolumab. Receptors originate from a human donor with classical Hodgkin lymphoma.

This chain joins TRBV6-6 and TRBJ1-2; D perhaps matches TRBD1 (5 bases). The CDR3 is 13 amino acids. Trimming took 2 bases from V and 3 from J, leaving 7 bases between them. Germline V CDR1 and CDR2: MNHNY, SVGAGI (reference sequence). CDR3 in DNA: TGTGCCAGCAGTTACAACAGGTACTATGGCTACACCTTC. Translated, it gives CASSYNRYYGYTF.

V gene TRBV11-2 combines with J gene TRBJ1-2; no reliable D call. Deletions cut 1 base from V and 0 bases from J, with 9 bases between. CDR3 length equals 15 residues. Germline CDR1 and CDR2: SGHAT and FQNNGV. CDR3 DNA: TGTGCCAGCAGCTTAGCTAATCCCTCTAACTATGGCTACACCTTC. This encodes CASSLANPSNYGYTF.

This chain links TRBV28 with TRBJ1-1; D is unclear. Looked up from germline, CDR1 is MDHEN and CDR2 is SYDVKM. Trimming pared 4 bases from V and 4 bases from J, leaving 16 bases between. This CDR3 has 15 amino acids. The chain's CDR3 is CASSWGTEWGTEAFF. DNA of the CDR3: TGTGCCAGCAGTTGGGGAACGGAGTGGGGCACTGAAGCTTTCTTT.

Remarks on this clone: It is unclear where the CDR3 begins or ends on the DNA, so no DNA is shown, and the CDR3 is as TCRdb lists it. The rearrangement joins TRBV5-1 to TRBJ2-2. The CDR3 contains 15 residues when both ends are counted. Germline V gives CDR1 SGHRS, CDR2 YFSETQ. The CDR3 loop reads CASSFGPGTTGELFF.

V is TRBV19 and J is TRBJ2-5, with 7 nucleotides matching TRBD1. J gave up 4 bases and V 5 bases, and 4 bases lay outside the gene matches. The CDR3 has 13 amino acids. The germline gives CDR1 LNHDA, CDR2 SQIVND (reference sequence). The CDR3 DNA sequence: TGTGCCAGTAGTGACACAGGGGCAGAGACCCAGTACTTC. Protein: CASSDTGAETQYF.

V and J are TRBV9 and TRBJ1-5, with D possibly TRBD1 on 5 matching bases. The CDR3 extends over 15 amino acids. Germline V gene data show CDR1 as SGDLS and CDR2 as YYNGEE. V was shortened by 4 bases and J by 0 bases, with 11 bases between the two germline ends. CDR3 DNA sequence: TGTGCCAGCAGCACAGGACAAAATAGCAATCAGCCCCAGCATTTT. Protein: CASSTGQNSNQPQHF. The full variable domain, rest sourced from reference TRBV9 and TRBJ1-5, is DSGVTQTPKHLITATGQRVTLRCSPRSGDLSVYWYQQSLDQGLQFLIQYYNGEERAKGNILERFSAQQFPDLHSELNLSSLELGDSALYFCASSTGQNSNQPQHFGDGTRLSIL.

The V gene is TRBV7-9, the J gene TRBJ2-5; 7 bases line up with TRBD2. With V trimmed by 1 base and J by 5 bases, 19 bases remained unmatched. The CDR3 extends over 19 amino acids. The V gene's germline CDR1 is SEHNR and CDR2 FQNEAQ (reference sequence). CDR3 protein: CASSLGQILREGLLETQYF. The CDR3 coding sequence is TGTGCCAGCAGCTTAGGACAAATTCTTAGGGAGGGCCTTCTGGAGACCCAGTACTTC.

The rearrangement links TRBV19 to TRBJ2-7, with D unclear. Germline CDR1 is LNHDA and CDR2 is SQIVND (reference sequence). CDR3 length: 12 residues. V lost 5 bases and J lost 3, with 8 bases in between. In DNA, the CDR3 is TGTGCCAGTAGTCGAGGCTACTACGAGCAGTACTTC. Its translation is CASSRGYYEQYF.

J is TRBJ2-2 and V is TRBV4-1; no firm D call. CDR1 and CDR2 from the germline V gene are MGHRA and YSYEKL. The CDR3 loop spans 12 amino acids. V was clipped by 2 bases and J by 10 bases, with 8 bases between them. CDR3 region: CASSQTNKELFF. CDR3 sequence (DNA): TGCGCCAGCAGCCAAACGAATAAGGAGCTGTTTTTT.

The chain uses TRBV28 and TRBJ1-3, with unresolved D. The V end was cut by 7 bases, the J end by 5 bases, with 18 bases between. This CDR3 spans 15 amino acids. Looked up from germline, CDR1 is MDHEN and CDR2 is SYDVKM. CDR3 protein: CASIGTYGTRNTIYF. CDR3 coding DNA: TGTGCCAGCATCGGAACGTACGGAACCAGAAACACCATATATTTT.

The chain has TRBV2 and TRBJ2-4; D tentatively fits TRBD1 or TRBD2 (5 bases each). The CDR3 runs to 17 residues. Between the trimmed V and J ends, which lost 5 bases and 7 bases, there was a span of 24 bases. CDR1 and CDR2 from the germline V gene are SNHLY and FYNNEI. The CDR3 loop is CASSNFGAGVAGNIQYF. In nucleotides, the CDR3 is TGTGCCAGCAGTAATTTTGGGGCGGGCGTCGCAGGGAACATTCAGTACTTC.

This chain joins TRBV11-2 and TRBJ2-2; a weak D match, TRBD2 (6 bases). Trimming left V 5 bases short and J 4 bases short, with 14 bases between. This CDR3 contains 15 residues. Germline CDR1 and CDR2: SGHAT and FQNNGV. The CDR3 DNA is TGTGCCAGCAGCCCCTGGGGGGTGGGCACCGGGGAGCTGTTTTTT. This encodes CASSPWGVGTGELFF.